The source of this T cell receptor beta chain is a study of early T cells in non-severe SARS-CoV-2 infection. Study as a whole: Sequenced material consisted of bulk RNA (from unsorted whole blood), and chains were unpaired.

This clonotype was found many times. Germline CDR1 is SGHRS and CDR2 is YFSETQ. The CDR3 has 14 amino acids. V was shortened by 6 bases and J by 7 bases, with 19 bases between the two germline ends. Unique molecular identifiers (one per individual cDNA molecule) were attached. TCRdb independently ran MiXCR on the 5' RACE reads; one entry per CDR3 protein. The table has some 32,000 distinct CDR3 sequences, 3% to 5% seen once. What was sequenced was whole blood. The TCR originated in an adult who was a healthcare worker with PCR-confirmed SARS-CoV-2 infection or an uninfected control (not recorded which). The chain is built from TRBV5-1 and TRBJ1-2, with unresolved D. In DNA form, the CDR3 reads TGCGCCAGCACCAAGCCGGGGTTCGATGCTGGCTACACCTTC. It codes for CASTKPGFDAGYTF.